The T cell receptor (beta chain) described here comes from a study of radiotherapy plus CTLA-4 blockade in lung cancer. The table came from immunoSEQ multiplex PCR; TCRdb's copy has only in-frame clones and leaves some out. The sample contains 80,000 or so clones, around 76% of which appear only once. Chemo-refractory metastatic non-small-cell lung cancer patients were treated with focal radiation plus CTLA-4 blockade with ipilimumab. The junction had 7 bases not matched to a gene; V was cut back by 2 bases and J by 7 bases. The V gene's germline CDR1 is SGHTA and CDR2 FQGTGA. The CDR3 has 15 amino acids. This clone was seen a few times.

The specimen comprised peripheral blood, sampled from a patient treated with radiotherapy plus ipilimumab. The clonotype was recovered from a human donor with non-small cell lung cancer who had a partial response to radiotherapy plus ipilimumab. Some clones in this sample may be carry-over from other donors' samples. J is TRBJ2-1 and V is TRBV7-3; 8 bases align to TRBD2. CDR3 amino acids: CASSLHSGGPNEQFF. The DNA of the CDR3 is TGTGCCAGCAGCTTACATTCGGGGGGGCCGAATGAGCAGTTCTTC.